Detailed here is one TCR beta chain. Antigen: not known. The CDR3 covers 13 residues. Trimming cost V 7 bases and J 6 bases, with 14 bases left between them. Germline CDR1 is MNHNS and CDR2 is SASEGT. The TCR beta CDR3 regions underwent amplification using RNA transcripts as the source. First-round RT-PCR with HTBI primers amplified the TCR CDR3 region. One entry per CDR3 protein results from TCRdb running MiXCR on the multiplex PCR reads. Here the sample spans under 350,000 distinct CDR3 sequences, 15% to 20% being singletons. This sample is drawn from a study of T cells in Graves' hyperthyroidism and ophthalmopathy. Study in general: Specimen type is peripheral blood, collected at initial diagnosis prior to any treatment.

Findings and limits, study-wide: Ophthalmopathy got predicted by the model a median around 6.6 months before its onset. Blood also carried most thyroid clonotypes expanded above 0.001. Through a model of 13 V-J features, ophthalmopathy was separated from stable hyperthyroidism.

The chain recombines TRBV6-1 with TRBJ2-3, with TRBD1 as a possible D gene (6 bases). The receptor was derived from a woman aged 45-65 years with Graves' hyperthyroidism. The sequenced sample was blood. CDR3: CASTDTGSDTQYF. In DNA, the CDR3 is TGTGCCAGCACCGACACAGGGTCCGATACGCAGTATTTT.